This T cell receptor (beta chain) was captured by sequencing in a study of T-cell reconstitution after alpha-beta-depleted transplantation in children. Preparation of the TCRbeta library used unique molecular identifiers. MiXCR, applied by TCRdb to the PCR reads, yields one record per CDR3 protein. This sample has approximately 83,000 distinct CDR3 sequences, with more than 7% found just once. Germline loops: CDR1 PRHDT, CDR2 FYEKMQ (reference sequence). CDR3 length equals 15 residues. Between the trimmed V and J ends, which lost 4 bases and 6 bases, there was a span of 15 bases. In its sample, this clonotype was seen many times.

The clonotype originates from a human donor who donated a stem cell graft to a child with congenital amegakaryocytic thrombocytopenia. The chain combines TRBV13 with TRBJ2-2; D uncertain. This specimen was PBMCs from the stem cell graft donor, taken from the stem cell graft. Written as DNA, the CDR3 is TGTGCCAGCAGCTCCTTCGGCCCGGCCGCCGGGGAGCTGTTTTTT. Protein product: CASSSFGPAAGELFF.